This TCR beta chain is drawn from a study of radiation and T cells in renal cell carcinoma. This CDR3 spans 16 amino acids. With V trimmed by 6 bases and J by 3 bases, 5 bases remained unmatched. CDR1 ENHRY and CDR2 SYGVKD come from the germline V gene. TCRdb's table, derived via immunoSEQ multiplex PCR, lists solely in-frame clones and lacks some. The sample yields fewer than 150,000 clones, 88% seen once. Time point indicated: blood 2 weeks post-SBRT. Indicated treatment: 15 Gy SBRT to primary tumor, nephrectomy 4 weeks later. Serial blood draws occurred at baseline and 2 and 4 weeks post-SBRT. The sequences come from blood, collected from a patient whose treatment included radiotherapy and nephrectomy. The gene calls are TRBV10-3 and TRBJ2-2, with TRBD2 matching 12 bases. This clonotype originated in a woman in her 70s with renal cell carcinoma. CDR3 in amino acids: CAIRERTSGDTGELFF. Here the CDR3 DNA reads TGTGCCATCAGGGAGAGGACTAGCGGGGACACCGGGGAGCTGTTTTTT.